This entry lists 9 T cell receptor beta chains sequenced from one sample in a study of T-cell reconstitution after alpha-beta-depleted transplantation in children (TCRdb year 2016). The treatment or condition label on this specimen signifies: allogeneic hematopoietic cell transplantation with graft depleted of TCRalphabeta T cells and CD19 B cells. The library was obtained by PCR. Data came from an Illumina HiSeq 2500. TCR libraries were prepared with molecular barcoding, using unique molecular identifiers to normalize TCRbeta repertoire quantification. TCRdb ran its own pipeline on the public reads, namely fastp trimming at Q25 and MiXCR clone calling, and kept in-frame beta chains. One record per CDR3 amino acid sequence lists the most common genes and DNA. This sample lists fewer than 550,000 distinct CDR3 sequences; approximately 10% were detected once. Clones ranked in the top ten supply about 14% of the sample.

Material: PBMCs, mostly from graft donor cells, obtained 180 days after TCRalphabeta/CD19-depleted stem cell transplant. The receptors come from a female patient aged 2-9 years who had a stem cell transplant for aplastic anemia, so the T cells may come from the graft donor.

At least ten counts were recorded for this clonotype. The CDR3 spells CASSLVGLWTDTQYF. CDR3 DNA: TGTGCCAGCAGTTTGGTAGGGTTATGGACAGATACGCAGTATTTT. The chain links TRBV12-3 or TRBV12-4 to TRBJ2-3; D is uncertain. V was cut by 3 bases and J by 3 bases, with 13 bases left in between. There are 15 residues in the CDR3.

Of note for this clonotype: This may be a read error: a much more frequent sequence differs by one nucleotide. This rearrangement joins TRBV7-9 to TRBJ2-3; possibly TRBD2 for D (6 bases). V dropped 8 bases and J dropped 9 bases, with 18 bases sitting between them. From germline, CDR1 is SEHNR and CDR2 FQNEAQ (reference sequence). The CDR3 is 13 amino acids. The CDR3 loop reads CASGPSGSLTQYF. CDR3 nucleotide sequence: TGTGCCAGCGGCCCGTCCGGGAGCTTAACGCAGTATTTT.

This clonotype was recorded at least ten times. The chain couples TRBV12-3 or TRBV12-4 to TRBJ2-4; TRBD2 matches at 12 bases. This CDR3 is 16 amino acids long. Unmatched junction bases numbered 5, after V lost 8 bases and J lost 0 bases. The CDR3 here is CASRLAGGLAKNIQYF. Here the CDR3 DNA reads TGTGCCAGCCGCCTAGCGGGAGGGCTAGCCAAAAACATTCAGTACTTC.

This clonotype has at least ten counts. The CDR3 protein is CATSDRTENSVGTQYF. The CDR3 DNA sequence: TGTGCCACCAGTGATCGGACCGAGAATTCGGTCGGTACGCAGTATTTT. The V call is TRBV24-1, the J call TRBJ2-3; D gene unclear. The CDR3 is 16 residues long. Germline V gene data show CDR1 as KGHDR and CDR2 as SFDVKD. The V end was cut by 3 bases, the J end by 8 bases, with 20 bases between.

This clonotype came up a few times. The rearrangement joins TRBV9 to TRBJ2-2; unclear D gene. Germline V gene lookup returns CDR1 SGDLS and CDR2 YYNGEE. The CDR3 is made up of 14 amino acids. V was clipped by 1 base and J by 3 bases, with 7 bases between them. The CDR3 sequence: CASSVYEDTGELFF. In DNA, the CDR3 is TGTGCCAGCAGCGTATATGAGGACACCGGGGAGCTGTTTTTT.

This chain connects TRBV5-1 to TRBJ2-1, with D unresolved. The germline V gene has CDR1 SGHRS and CDR2 YFSETQ. Trimming removed 0 bases from V and 0 bases from J, with 10 bases in between. The CDR3 is 16 residues long. As DNA, the CDR3 is TGCGCCAGCAGCTTGGGCACTACCGTCTCCTACAATGAGCAGTTCTTC. Its translation: CASSLGTTVSYNEQFF.

The rearrangement uses TRBV7-2 and TRBJ2-5; TRBD2 aligns across 9 bases. Trimming removed 0 bases from V and 5 bases from J; junction bases left unmatched: 4. Germline CDR1 SGHTA, CDR2 FQGNSA. CDR3 length: 15 amino acids. The CDR3 reads CASSLARGRAETQYF. The CDR3 DNA follows: TGTGCCAGCAGCTTAGCGCGCGGGAGGGCGGAGACCCAGTACTTC.

This rearrangement joins TRBV12-3 or TRBV12-4 to TRBJ2-7; maybe TRBD1 (5 bases). Trimming took off 1 base at V and 5 bases at J, with 12 bases between the two ends. The CDR3 consists of 14 residues. This CDR3 reads CASSLDVGVDEQYF. CDR3 DNA: TGTGCCAGCAGTTTAGATGTAGGGGTAGACGAGCAGTACTTC.

The chain is built from TRBV20-1 and TRBJ1-5; D gene ambiguous. V was shortened by 3 bases and J by 2 bases, with 11 bases between the two germline ends. CDR3 length: 14 amino acids. CDR1 DFQATT and CDR2 SNEGSKA come from the germline V gene (reference sequence). The CDR3 loop reads CSARLAAGNQPQHF. In DNA, the CDR3 is TGCAGTGCTAGGTTGGCAGCGGGCAATCAGCCCCAGCATTTT.